This TCR beta chain came from a study of beta chain features in type 1 diabetes. Study-wide results and caveats: Moderately but significantly shorter TCRB CDR3s were found in Type 1 diabetes patients in all four CD4+ subsets.

V was clipped by 8 bases and J by 4 bases, with 14 bases between them. Germline loops: CDR1 SNHLY, CDR2 FYNNEI. This CDR3 is 13 amino acids long. cDNA synthesis used the whole RNA isolate, giving expressed TCRB sequences. Only in-frame clones appear in the TCRdb table, and some are missing; sequencing was by immunoSEQ multiplex PCR. The profile shows 100,000 to 150,000 clones, roughly 10% of them singletons. This clone was found a few times. Its matching antigen is unknown. The single heparinised draw taken from each donor contained around 120 mL of blood on average. The chain carries TRBV2 and TRBJ1-2; D is perhaps TRBD1 (6 bases). This sequence originates from a man between 25 and 39 years old with type 1 diabetes. Material for sequencing was central memory CD4+ T cells from blood. This CDR3 reads CASETGAVYGYTF. The CDR3 DNA reads as TGTGCCAGCGAGACAGGAGCCGTCTATGGCTACACCTTC.